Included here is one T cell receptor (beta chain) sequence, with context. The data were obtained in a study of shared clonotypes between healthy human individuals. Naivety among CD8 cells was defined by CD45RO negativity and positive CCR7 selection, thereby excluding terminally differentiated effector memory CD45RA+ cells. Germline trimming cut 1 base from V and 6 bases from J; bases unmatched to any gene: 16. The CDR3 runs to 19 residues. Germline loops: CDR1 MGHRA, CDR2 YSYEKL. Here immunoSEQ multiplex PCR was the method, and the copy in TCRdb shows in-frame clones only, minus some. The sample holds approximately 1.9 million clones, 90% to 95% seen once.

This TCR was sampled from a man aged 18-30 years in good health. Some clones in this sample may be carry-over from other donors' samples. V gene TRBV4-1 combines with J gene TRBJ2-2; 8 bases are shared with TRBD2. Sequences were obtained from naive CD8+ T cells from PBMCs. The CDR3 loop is CASSQGPGLVNRAPGELFF. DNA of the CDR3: TGCGCCAGCAGCCAAGGACCGGGACTAGTCAACCGAGCTCCCGGGGAGCTGTTTTTT.